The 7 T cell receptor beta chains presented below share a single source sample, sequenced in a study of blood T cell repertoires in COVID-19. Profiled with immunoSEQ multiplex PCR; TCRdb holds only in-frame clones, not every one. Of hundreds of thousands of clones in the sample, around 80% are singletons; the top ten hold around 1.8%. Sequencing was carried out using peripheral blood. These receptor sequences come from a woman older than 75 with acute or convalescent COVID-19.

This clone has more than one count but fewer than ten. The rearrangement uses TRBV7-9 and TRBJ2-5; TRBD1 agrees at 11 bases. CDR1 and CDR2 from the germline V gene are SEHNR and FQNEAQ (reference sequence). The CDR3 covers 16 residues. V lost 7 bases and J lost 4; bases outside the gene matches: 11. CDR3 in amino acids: CASTPGWGQGGETQYF. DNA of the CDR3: TGTGCCAGCACCCCTGGGTGGGGACAGGGGGGAGAGACCCAGTACTTC.

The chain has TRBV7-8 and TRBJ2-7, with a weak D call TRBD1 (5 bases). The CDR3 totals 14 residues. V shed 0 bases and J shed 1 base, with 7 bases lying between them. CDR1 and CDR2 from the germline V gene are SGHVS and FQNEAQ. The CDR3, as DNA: TGTGCCAGCAGCTTAGCCGACAGTTCCTACGAGCAGTACTTC. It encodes CASSLADSSYEQYF.

The CDR3 nucleotides read TGTGCCACCAGCAGAGAGGGACAAAGCTATGGCTACACCTTC. Protein sequence: CATSREGQSYGYTF. This chain uses TRBV15 with TRBJ1-2; D is perhaps TRBD1 (6 bases). The germline V and J ends were trimmed by 0 bases and 4 bases, with 9 bases remaining between them. The CDR3 runs to 14 residues. Germline lookup yields CDR1 LNHNV and CDR2 YYDKDF (reference sequence).

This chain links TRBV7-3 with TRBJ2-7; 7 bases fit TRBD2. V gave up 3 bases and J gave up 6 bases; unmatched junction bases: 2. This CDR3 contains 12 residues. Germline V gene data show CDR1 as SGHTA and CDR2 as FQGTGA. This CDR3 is CASSFPGGEQYF. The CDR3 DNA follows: TGTGCCAGCAGCTTCCCGGGGGGCGAGCAGTACTTC.

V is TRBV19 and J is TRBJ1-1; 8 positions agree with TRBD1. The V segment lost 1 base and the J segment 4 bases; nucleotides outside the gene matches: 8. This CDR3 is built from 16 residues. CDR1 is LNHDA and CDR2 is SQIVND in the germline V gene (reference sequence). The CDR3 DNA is TGTGCCAGTAGTATAGTAGCCGGACAGGGCTCCACTGAAGCTTTCTTT. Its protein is CASSIVAGQGSTEAFF. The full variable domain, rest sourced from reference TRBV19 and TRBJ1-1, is DGGITQSPKYLFRKEGQNVTLSCEQNLNHDAMYWYRQDPGQGLRLIYYSQIVNDFQKGDIAEGYSVSREKKESFPLTVTSAQKNPTAFYLCASSIVAGQGSTEAFFGQGTRLTVV.

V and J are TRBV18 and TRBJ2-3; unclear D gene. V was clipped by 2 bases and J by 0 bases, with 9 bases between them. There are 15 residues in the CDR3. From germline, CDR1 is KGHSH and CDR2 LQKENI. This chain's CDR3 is CASSPNSVSTDTQYF. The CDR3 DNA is TGTGCCAGCTCACCAAATTCCGTTAGCACAGATACGCAGTATTTT.

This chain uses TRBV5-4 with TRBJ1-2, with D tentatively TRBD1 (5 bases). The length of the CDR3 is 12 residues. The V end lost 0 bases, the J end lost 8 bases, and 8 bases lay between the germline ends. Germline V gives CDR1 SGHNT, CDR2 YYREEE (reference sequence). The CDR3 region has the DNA TGTGCCAGCAGCTTGGGACGGGGGGGCTACACCTTC. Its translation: CASSLGRGGYTF.